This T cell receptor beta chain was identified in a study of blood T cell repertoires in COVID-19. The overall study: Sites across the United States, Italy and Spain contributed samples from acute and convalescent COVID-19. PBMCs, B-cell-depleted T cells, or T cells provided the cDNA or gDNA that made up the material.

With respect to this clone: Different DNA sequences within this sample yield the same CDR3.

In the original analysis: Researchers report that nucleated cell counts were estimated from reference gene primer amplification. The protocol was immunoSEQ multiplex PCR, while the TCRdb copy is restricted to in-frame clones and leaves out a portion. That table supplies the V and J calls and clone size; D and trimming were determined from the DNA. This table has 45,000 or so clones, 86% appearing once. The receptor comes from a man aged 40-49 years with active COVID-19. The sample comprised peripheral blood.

CDR3 in DNA: TGTGCCAGCAGCTTGCAGGGAAGCACAGATACGCAGTATTTT. Its translation: CASSLQGSTDTQYF. The V gene is TRBV7-9, the J gene TRBJ2-3, with a tentative D call TRBD1 (5 bases). The germline V and J ends were trimmed by 3 bases and 0 bases, with 7 bases remaining between them. This CDR3 is 14 amino acids long. The germline CDR1 and CDR2 sequences are SEHNR and FQNEAQ (reference sequence).